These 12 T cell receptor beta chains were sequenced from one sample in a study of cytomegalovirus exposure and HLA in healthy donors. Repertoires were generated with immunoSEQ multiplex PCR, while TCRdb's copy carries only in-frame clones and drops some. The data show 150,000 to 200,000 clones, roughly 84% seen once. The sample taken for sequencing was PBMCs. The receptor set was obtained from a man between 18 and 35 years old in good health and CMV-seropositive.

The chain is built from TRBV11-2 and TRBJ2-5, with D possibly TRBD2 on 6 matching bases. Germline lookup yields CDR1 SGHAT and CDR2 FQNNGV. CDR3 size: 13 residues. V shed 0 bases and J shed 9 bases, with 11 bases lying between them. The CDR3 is CASSLDQRVPQYF. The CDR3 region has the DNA TGTGCCAGCAGCTTAGATCAGCGGGTTCCCCAGTACTTC.

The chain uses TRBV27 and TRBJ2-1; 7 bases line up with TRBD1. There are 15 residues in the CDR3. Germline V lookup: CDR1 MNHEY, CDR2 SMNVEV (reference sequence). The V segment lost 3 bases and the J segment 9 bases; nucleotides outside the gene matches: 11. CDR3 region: CASSLGRGQIVEQFF. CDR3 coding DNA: TGTGCCAGCAGTTTGGGTAGGGGGCAAATCGTTGAGCAGTTCTTC.

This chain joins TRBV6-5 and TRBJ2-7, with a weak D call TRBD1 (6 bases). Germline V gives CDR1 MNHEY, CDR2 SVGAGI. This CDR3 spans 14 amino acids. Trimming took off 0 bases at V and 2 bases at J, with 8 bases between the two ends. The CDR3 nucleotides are TGTGCCAGCAGTTACTCACAGGGAACCTACGAGCAGTACTTC. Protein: CASSYSQGTYEQYF.

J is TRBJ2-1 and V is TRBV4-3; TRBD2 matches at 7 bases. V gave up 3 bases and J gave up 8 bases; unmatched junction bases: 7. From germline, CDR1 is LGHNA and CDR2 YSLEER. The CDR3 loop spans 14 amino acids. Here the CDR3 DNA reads TGCGCCAGCAGCCAGGAGACTAGCCCCCATGAGCAGTTCTTC. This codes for CASSQETSPHEQFF.

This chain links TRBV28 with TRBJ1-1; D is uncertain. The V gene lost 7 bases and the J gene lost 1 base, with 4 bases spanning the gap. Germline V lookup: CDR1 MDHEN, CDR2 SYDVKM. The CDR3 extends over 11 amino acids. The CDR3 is CASIRNTEAFF. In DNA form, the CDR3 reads TGTGCCAGCATCCGGAACACTGAAGCTTTCTTT.

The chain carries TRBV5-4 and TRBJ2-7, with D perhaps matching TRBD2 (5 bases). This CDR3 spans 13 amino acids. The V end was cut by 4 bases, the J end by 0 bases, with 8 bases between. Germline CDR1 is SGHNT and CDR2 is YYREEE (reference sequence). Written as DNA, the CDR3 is TGTGCCAGCAGCCCGACTAACTCCTACGAGCAGTACTTC. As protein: CASSPTNSYEQYF.

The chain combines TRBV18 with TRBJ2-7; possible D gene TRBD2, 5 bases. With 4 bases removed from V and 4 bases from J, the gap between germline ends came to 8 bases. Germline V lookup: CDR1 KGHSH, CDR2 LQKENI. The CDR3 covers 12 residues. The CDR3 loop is CASSQTSYEQYF. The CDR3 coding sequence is TGTGCCAGCTCACAAACTAGTTACGAGCAGTACTTC.

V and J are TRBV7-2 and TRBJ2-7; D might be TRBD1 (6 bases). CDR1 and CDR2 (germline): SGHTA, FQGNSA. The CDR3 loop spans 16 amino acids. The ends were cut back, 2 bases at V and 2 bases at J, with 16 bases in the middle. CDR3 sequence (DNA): TGTGCCAGCAGCTTACCCACCGGGACACTGACCTACGAGCAGTACTTC. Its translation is CASSLPTGTLTYEQYF.

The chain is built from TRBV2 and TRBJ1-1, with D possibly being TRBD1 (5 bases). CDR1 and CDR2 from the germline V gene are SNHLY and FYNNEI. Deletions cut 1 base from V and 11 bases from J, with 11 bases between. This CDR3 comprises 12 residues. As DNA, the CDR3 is TGTGCCAGCAGTGAAGTCTGGGCAGGGGCTTTCTTT. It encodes CASSEVWAGAFF.

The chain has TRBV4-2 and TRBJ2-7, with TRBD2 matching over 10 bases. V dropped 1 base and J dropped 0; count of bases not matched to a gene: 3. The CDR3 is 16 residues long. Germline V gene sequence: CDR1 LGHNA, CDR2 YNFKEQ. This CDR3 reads CASSQVGTSDSYEQYF. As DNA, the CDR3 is TGTGCCAGCAGCCAAGTTGGGACTAGCGACTCCTACGAGCAGTACTTC.

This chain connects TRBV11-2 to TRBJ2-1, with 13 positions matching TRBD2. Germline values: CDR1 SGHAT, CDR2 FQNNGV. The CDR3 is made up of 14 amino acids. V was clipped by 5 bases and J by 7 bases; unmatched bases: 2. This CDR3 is CASSAGLAGNEQFF. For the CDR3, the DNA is TGTGCCAGCAGCGCGGGACTAGCGGGGAATGAGCAGTTCTTC.

This chain's CDR3 is CASSVLFYEQYF. CDR3 DNA sequence: TGTGCCAGCAGCGTATTATTCTACGAGCAGTACTTC. The chain couples TRBV9 to TRBJ2-7; D unclear. The V end was cut by 1 base, the J end by 3 bases, with 5 bases between. The CDR3 sequence is 12 residues long. The germline V gene encodes CDR1 SGDLS and CDR2 YYNGEE.